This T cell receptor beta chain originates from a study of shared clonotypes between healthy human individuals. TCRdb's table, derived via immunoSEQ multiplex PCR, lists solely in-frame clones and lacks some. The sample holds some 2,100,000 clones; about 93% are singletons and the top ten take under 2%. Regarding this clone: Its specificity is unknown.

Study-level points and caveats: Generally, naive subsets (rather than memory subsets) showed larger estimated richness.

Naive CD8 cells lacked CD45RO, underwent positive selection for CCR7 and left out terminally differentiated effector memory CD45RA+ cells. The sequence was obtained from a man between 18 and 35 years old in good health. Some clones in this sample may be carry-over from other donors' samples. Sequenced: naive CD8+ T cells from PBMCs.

CDR3 loop: CASSYSARENTEAFF. The CDR3 DNA follows: TGTGCCAGCAGTTACTCGGCCAGAGAAAACACTGAAGCTTTCTTT. This rearrangement joins TRBV6-6 to TRBJ1-1; D ambiguous. The germline V gene has CDR1 MNHNY and CDR2 SVGAGI (reference sequence). The CDR3 runs to 15 residues. Between the trimmed V and J ends, which lost 0 bases and 2 bases, there was a span of 10 bases.